The 25 T cell receptor beta chains in this list originate from one sample, sequenced in a study of T cell responses to AZD1222 COVID-19 vaccine. TCRdb's copy holds only in-frame clones and misses some; the assay was immunoSEQ multiplex PCR. In the table there are roughly 120,000 clones, roughly nine tenths of which are singletons. Sequencing used peripheral blood, obtained on day 0 of AZD1222 vaccination. These receptors all stem from an adult in good health.

The table lists this clone with a count of one. A junction end diverges from the germline sequence, so it may reflect a read error. The chain carries TRBV7-7 and TRBJ2-5; 10 positions match TRBD1. CDR3 length: 14 residues. Germline assignment: CDR1 SSHAT and CDR2 FNYEAQ (reference sequence). CDR3 sequence reads: CASSWGTGEETQYF. The CDR3 DNA follows: TGTGCTAGCAGCTGGGGGACAGGGGAAGAGACCCAGTACTTC.

This chain uses TRBV18 with TRBJ1-5; no clear D. Germline V gene sequence: CDR1 KGHSH, CDR2 LQKENI. The CDR3 spans 14 residues. With 4 bases removed from V and 5 bases from J, the gap between germline ends came to 12 bases. The CDR3 nucleotides read TGTGCCAGCTCACAGAATCTAGGAGATCAGCCCCAGCATTTT. This translates into CASSQNLGDQPQHF.

This rearrangement joins TRBV15 to TRBJ1-2; the D gene is possibly TRBD1 (6 bases). The CDR3 extends over 14 amino acids. Trimming pared 0 bases from V and 8 bases from J, leaving 13 bases between. Per germline, CDR1 LNHNV and CDR2 YYDKDF (reference sequence). The CDR3 sequence is CATSRDISGEGYTF. CDR3 DNA sequence: TGTGCCACCAGCAGAGATATTTCAGGGGAAGGCTACACCTTC.

This CDR3 reads CASTDSYEQYF. The CDR3 coding sequence is TGCGCCAGCACGGACAGCTACGAGCAGTACTTC. This rearrangement joins TRBV10-2 to TRBJ2-7; TRBD1 might be the D (6 bases). V dropped 7 bases and J dropped 3 bases, with 7 bases sitting between them. In germline, CDR1 is WSHSY, CDR2 SAAADI. The CDR3 contains 11 residues.

This chain links TRBV13 with TRBJ1-4; TRBD1 agrees at 7 bases. Germline CDR1 is PRHDT and CDR2 is FYEKMQ (reference sequence). CDR3 length equals 13 residues. V gave up 6 bases and J gave up 5 bases; unmatched junction bases: 3. CDR3 sequence reads: CASRGQPNEKLFF. DNA for the CDR3: TGTGCCAGCAGGGGACAGCCAAATGAAAAACTGTTTTTT.

This chain links TRBV11-2 with TRBJ1-2, with TRBD1 matching 7 bases. The V and J ends lost 5 bases and 4 bases, in that order; junction bases with no gene match: 10. CDR3 length: 15 residues. The germline gives CDR1 SGHAT, CDR2 FQNNGV. This chain's CDR3 is CASSPSTGRGYGYTF. The CDR3 bases are TGTGCCAGCAGCCCTTCGACAGGGCGAGGCTATGGCTACACCTTC.

The V gene is TRBV24-1, the J gene TRBJ2-1, with D perhaps TRBD1 or TRBD2 (6 bases each). The CDR3 sequence is 15 residues long. Trimming left V 5 bases short and J 4 bases short, with 14 bases between. Germline V gene sequence: CDR1 KGHDR, CDR2 SFDVKD. The CDR3 nucleotides are TGTGCCACCAGTGGCTGGGGGGCCAAATACAATGAGCAGTTCTTC. It yields the protein CATSGWGAKYNEQFF.

The DNA for the CDR3 is TGTGCCAGCAGCCCTCAATCCAGCTATGGCTACACCTTC. This codes for CASSPQSSYGYTF. The V call is TRBV6-2 or TRBV6-3, the J call TRBJ1-2; no reliable D call. This CDR3 has 13 residues. CDR1 is MNHEY, CDR2 SVGEGT, per germline. The ends were cut back, 6 bases at V and 4 bases at J, with 12 bases in the middle.

This clone was observed a single time. V and J are TRBV27 and TRBJ2-7, with 8 nucleotides matching TRBD1. Germline-derived CDR1 and CDR2 are MNHEY and SMNVEV (reference sequence). The CDR3 has 14 residues. Losses at the gene ends were 6 bases for V and 4 bases for J; bases not matched to a gene: 8. The CDR3 loop is CASRSGTGLYEQYF. The DNA of the CDR3 is TGTGCCAGCAGATCCGGGACAGGATTATACGAGCAGTACTTC.

This sequence joins TRBV18 and TRBJ1-6; D call uncertain. CDR3 length: 14 residues. The germline CDR1 and CDR2 sequences are KGHSH and LQKENI. V was shortened by 3 bases and J by 2 bases, with 5 bases between the two germline ends. The CDR3 bases are TGTGCCAGCTCACCCACGGCCTATAATTCACCCCTCCACTTT. This gives the protein CASSPTAYNSPLHF.

The V and J genes are TRBV11-3 and TRBJ1-3; D is possibly TRBD1 (5 bases). Looked up from germline, CDR1 is SGHNT and CDR2 is YENEEA. Trimming took off 7 bases at V and 0 bases at J, with 7 bases between the two ends. The CDR3 runs to 13 residues. Here the CDR3 reads CASMDNSGNTIYF. The DNA for the CDR3 is TGTGCCAGCATGGACAACTCTGGAAACACCATATATTTT.

V is TRBV6-5 and J is TRBJ1-2, with TRBD1 identical over 7 bases. The CDR3 runs to 15 residues. Trimming removed 7 bases from V and 4 bases from J; junction bases left unmatched: 12. Germline V CDR1 and CDR2: MNHEY, SVGAGI. The CDR3 spells CASTPARTGLYGYTF. In nucleotides, the CDR3 is TGTGCCAGCACCCCCGCGAGGACAGGACTCTATGGCTACACCTTC.

V and J are TRBV19 and TRBJ1-5; maybe TRBD1 (5 bases). Germline V gene lookup returns CDR1 LNHDA and CDR2 SQIVND (reference sequence). V was clipped by 5 bases and J by 4 bases, with 15 bases between them. The length of the CDR3 is 15 residues. CDR3 region: CASSFEGYENQPQHF. The CDR3 DNA is TGTGCCAGTAGTTTCGAGGGGTACGAGAATCAGCCCCAGCATTTT.

The chain has TRBV7-9 and TRBJ1-2; D unclear. CDR3 size: 13 residues. Germline values: CDR1 SEHNR, CDR2 FQNEAQ (reference sequence). Trimming pared 3 bases from V and 3 bases from J, leaving 8 bases between. The CDR3 loop reads CASSFWTDYGYTF. Written as DNA, the CDR3 is TGTGCCAGCAGCTTCTGGACTGACTATGGCTACACCTTC.

Details on this clone: Other DNA sequences in the same sample also yield this CDR3. The gene calls are TRBV7-8 and TRBJ1-5, with D unclear. V lost 1 base to trimming and J lost 3 bases, with 7 bases between them. Germline V CDR1 and CDR2: SGHVS, FQNEAQ. CDR3 length: 14 amino acids. CDR3 loop: CASSLGEVNQPQHF. The CDR3 DNA follows: TGTGCCAGCAGCTTAGGGGAGGTCAATCAGCCCCAGCATTTT.

The gene calls are TRBV4-3 and TRBJ2-2; 15 bases are shared with TRBD2. J gave up 6 bases and V 3 bases, and 14 bases lay outside the gene matches. Germline V gene lookup returns CDR1 LGHNA and CDR2 YSLEER. This CDR3 spans 20 amino acids. As DNA, the CDR3 is TGCGCCAGCAGCCACCGGACTAGCGGGGGGGCCGACCTACTTCCCGGGGAGCTGTTTTTT. Translation: CASSHRTSGGADLLPGELFF.

The chain links TRBV29-1 to TRBJ2-7; TRBD2 agrees at 10 bases. The CDR3 runs to 13 residues. CDR1 and CDR2 (germline): SQVTM, ANQGSEA. Trimming cost V 6 bases and J 5 bases; bases outside gene matches: 7. The CDR3 protein is CSVWGLASHEQYF. CDR3 nucleotide sequence: TGCAGCGTATGGGGACTAGCGTCCCACGAGCAGTACTTC.

The CDR3 loop reads CASSSRGRGNTIYF. The CDR3, as DNA: TGTGCCAGCAGTTCCCGGGGCCGTGGAAACACCATATATTTT. The chain couples TRBV27 to TRBJ1-3, with D perhaps matching TRBD1 (5 bases). Germline CDR1 and CDR2: MNHEY and SMNVEV (reference sequence). V lost 4 bases and J lost 3, with 10 bases in between. This CDR3 region has 14 residues.

The V and J genes are TRBV5-5 and TRBJ1-1; D not resolved. With 1 base removed from V and 6 bases from J, the gap between germline ends came to 22 bases. The CDR3 has 17 amino acids. In germline, CDR1 is SGHKS, CDR2 YYEKEE (reference sequence). CDR3 bases: TGTGCCAGCAGCTTGTGGGTGTTGGCGAAGGAATTACCTGAAGCTTTCTTT. Translating gives CASSLWVLAKELPEAFF.

This rearrangement joins TRBV9 to TRBJ2-3, with 11 bases aligning to TRBD2. Germline V gives CDR1 SGDLS, CDR2 YYNGEE. The CDR3 consists of 17 residues. V lost 0 bases and J lost 0; bases outside the gene matches: 3. The CDR3 DNA follows: TGTGCCAGCAGCGTAGGTCGACTAGCGGGGAGCACAGATACGCAGTATTTT. Protein sequence: CASSVGRLAGSTDTQYF.

V usage is TRBV5-1 and J usage is TRBJ2-5, with a weak D call TRBD1 (5 bases). CDR1 and CDR2 from the germline V gene are SGHRS and YFSETQ. V was pared by 0 bases and J by 4 bases, with 7 bases between. There are 13 residues in the CDR3. The CDR3 DNA is TGCGCCAGCAGCTTGGGGGGCGCAGAGACCCAGTACTTC. Translated, it gives CASSLGGAETQYF.

V and J are TRBV3-1 (or the pseudogene TRBV3-2) and TRBJ1-1; 7 bases match TRBD1. Germline V gene lookup returns CDR1 LGHDT and CDR2 YNNKEL (reference sequence). The CDR3 covers 14 residues. The V segment lost 4 bases and the J segment 0 bases; nucleotides outside the gene matches: 2. CDR3: CASSLGQLNTEAFF. The CDR3 DNA reads TGTGCCAGCAGCCTGGGACAGCTGAACACTGAAGCTTTCTTT.

This chain connects TRBV4-3 to TRBJ2-1, with D possibly TRBD1 on 6 matching bases. The CDR3 totals 15 residues. Trimming removed 10 bases at V and 0 bases at J, with 16 bases between. Germline V gives CDR1 LGHNA, CDR2 YSLEER. CDR3 region: CATSRTESSYNEQFF. In DNA form, the CDR3 reads TGCGCCACCTCCAGGACAGAGAGCTCCTACAATGAGCAGTTCTTC.

The chain recombines TRBV11-3 with TRBJ2-3; TRBD2 aligns across 9 bases. This CDR3 spans 15 amino acids. V trimming: 1 base; J trimming: 4 bases; junction bases outside the gene matches: 3. The germline V gene has CDR1 SGHNT and CDR2 YENEEA. The CDR3 here is CASSLGGGASDTQYF. The CDR3 nucleotides read TGTGCCAGCAGCTTAGGCGGGGGGGCATCAGATACGCAGTATTTT.

This clone appeared a few times. The chain combines TRBV7-8 with TRBJ2-5; TRBD2 might be the D (5 bases). CDR1 and CDR2 from the germline V gene are SGHVS and FQNEAQ. V was shortened by 5 bases and J by 5 bases, with 24 bases between the two germline ends. The CDR3 sequence is 17 residues long. The CDR3 is CASSPRPGAGPGETQYF. As DNA, the CDR3 is TGTGCCAGCAGCCCCCGCCCCGGAGCTGGGCCGGGGGAGACCCAGTACTTC.